Sequencing of this TCR beta chain was carried out in a study of OX40 agonist ivuxolimab in advanced cancers. Using immunoSEQ multiplex PCR, the repertoire was profiled, and TCRdb retains in-frame clones only, with some absent. The table includes some 62,000 clones, about 90% detected once. Germline V gene sequence: CDR1 MNHEY, CDR2 SMNVEV (reference sequence). The CDR3 covers 13 residues. V dropped 5 bases and J dropped 2 bases, with 7 bases sitting between them. This material consisted of CD4+ or CD8+ T cells sorted from blood, taken in a trial of the OX40 agonist ivuxolimab. The receptor was isolated from an adult with an advanced solid tumor such as melanoma, head and neck, liver or kidney cancer. V gene TRBV27 combines with J gene TRBJ1-5; D uncertain. The chain's CDR3 is CASSERGNQPQHF. The CDR3, as DNA: TGTGCCAGCAGTGAAAGGGGCAATCAGCCCCAGCATTTT.